A single sample gave rise to the 7 T cell receptor beta chains below, sequenced in a study of T-cell memory formation after mild COVID-19. MiXCR, applied by TCRdb to the 5' RACE reads, yields one record per CDR3 protein. The sample includes roughly 250,000 distinct CDR3 sequences, 15% to 20% seen only once; the top ten take approximately 3.6%. What was sequenced was PBMCs or a T cell subset sorted from them (not recorded which). The origin of the receptors is a man aged 18-30 years who had mild COVID-19 (a few samples of this study predate the infection). Cell type and time point are not known.

This clonotype was seen a handful of times. The J gene is TRBJ2-1, the V gene TRBV6-1; D not resolved. The CDR3 is 13 amino acids. CDR1 and CDR2 from the germline V gene are MNHNS and SASEGT. V lost 6 bases, J lost 8 bases, and 14 bases lay in between. Written as DNA, the CDR3 is TGTGCCAGCAGGGCCCCGACGGAATATGAGCAGTTCTTC. Translation gives CASRAPTEYEQFF.

Only a few counts were recorded for this clonotype. In DNA form, the CDR3 reads TGTGCCTGGACCCGGGACAGGGTCGGGTCCTACAATGAGCAGTTCTTC. This encodes CAWTRDRVGSYNEQFF. This chain joins TRBV30 and TRBJ2-1; the match to TRBD1 covers 9 bases. V lost 4 bases, J lost 1 base, and 8 bases stayed unmatched. This CDR3 has 16 residues. CDR1 and CDR2 from the germline V gene are GTSNPN and SVGIG (reference sequence).

The chain uses TRBV4-3 and TRBJ1-6; D is ambiguous. Per germline, CDR1 LGHNA and CDR2 YSLEER. Trimming cost V 1 base and J 4 bases, with 11 bases left between them. The CDR3 has 16 amino acids. CDR3 coding DNA: TGCGCCAGCAGCCAAGTCGGGATTCATTATAATTCACCCCTCCACTTT. Translating it yields CASSQVGIHYNSPLHF.

The chain employs TRBV5-1 and TRBJ2-3, with 10 bases identical to TRBD2. This CDR3 region has 16 residues. Unmatched junction bases numbered 7, after V lost 4 bases and J lost 2 bases. CDR1 SGHRS and CDR2 YFSETQ come from the germline V gene. CDR3 nucleotide sequence: TGCGCCAGCAGCGCCCGTCTAGCGGGGGTCACAGATACGCAGTATTTT. This sequence encodes CASSARLAGVTDTQYF.

In its sample, this clonotype was seen many times. This CDR3 reads CASRYEGYTEAFF. The DNA of the CDR3 is TGTGCCAGCAGATATGAGGGGTACACTGAAGCTTTCTTT. The rearrangement joins TRBV7-9 to TRBJ1-1; D possibly corresponds to TRBD1 (5 bases). This CDR3 spans 13 amino acids. Germline loops: CDR1 SEHNR, CDR2 FQNEAQ (reference sequence). Between the trimmed V and J ends, which lost 6 bases and 3 bases, there was a span of 11 bases. Using reference TRBV7-9 and TRBJ1-1 for the parts outside the CDR3, the full variable domain is DTGVSQNPRHKITKRGQNVTFRCDPISEHNRLYWYRQTLGQGPEFLTYFQNEAQLEKSRLLSDRFSAERPKGSFSTLEIQRTEQGDSAMYLCASRYEGYTEAFFGQGTRLTVV.

This clonotype was counted between two and nine times. The rearrangement links TRBV11-2 to TRBJ1-1; 8 bases match TRBD1. CDR3 length: 16 amino acids. Germline loops: CDR1 SGHAT, CDR2 FQNNGV. The ends lost 4 bases at V and 6 bases at J; junction bases unmatched: 13. CDR3 amino acids: CASSSTSGTGRPEAFF. CDR3 sequence (DNA): TGTGCCAGCAGCTCCACCTCCGGGACAGGACGACCTGAAGCTTTCTTT.

This clonotype showed up many times. The V gene is TRBV5-4, the J gene TRBJ2-7; the D call may be TRBD1 or TRBD2 (5 bases each). The CDR3 runs to 15 residues. Trimming left V 4 bases short and J 3 bases short, with 17 bases between. Germline CDR1 is SGHNT and CDR2 is YYREEE (reference sequence). The CDR3 is CASSRWGLRLYEQYF. The CDR3 bases are TGTGCCAGCAGCCGATGGGGGTTGAGGCTCTACGAGCAGTACTTC.